The present TCR beta chain was sequenced within a study of CD8 T cells in Susac syndrome. The wider study: When their blood was taken, the Susac syndrome patients had either not yet had any therapy, were taking corticosteroids, or were taking intravenous immunoglobulin alone.

TEMRA cells were FACS-enriched, with CD8+ and CD4+ T cells isolated negatively. Roughly 0.45 to 1 ug RNA was reverse transcribed with random hexamers. Amplification of TCR beta CDR3 spanned 54 Vbeta and 13 Jbeta via immunoSEQ multiplex PCR. TCRdb passed the immunoSEQ multiplex PCR reads through MiXCR, listing each CDR3 protein once. The sample carries tens of thousands of distinct CDR3 sequences, 93% recorded once. This sequence originates from a human donor with Susac syndrome. Sample: CD4+ T cells from PBMCs.

The DNA for the CDR3 is TGTGCCAGCTCACCGCCAGGGGCCTACGAGCAGTACTTC. It codes for CASSPPGAYEQYF. The chain uses TRBV18 and TRBJ2-7; a weak D match, TRBD1 (6 bases). The CDR3 contains 13 residues. V was cut by 3 bases and J by 2 bases, with 8 bases left in between. Germline V CDR1 and CDR2: KGHSH, LQKENI.